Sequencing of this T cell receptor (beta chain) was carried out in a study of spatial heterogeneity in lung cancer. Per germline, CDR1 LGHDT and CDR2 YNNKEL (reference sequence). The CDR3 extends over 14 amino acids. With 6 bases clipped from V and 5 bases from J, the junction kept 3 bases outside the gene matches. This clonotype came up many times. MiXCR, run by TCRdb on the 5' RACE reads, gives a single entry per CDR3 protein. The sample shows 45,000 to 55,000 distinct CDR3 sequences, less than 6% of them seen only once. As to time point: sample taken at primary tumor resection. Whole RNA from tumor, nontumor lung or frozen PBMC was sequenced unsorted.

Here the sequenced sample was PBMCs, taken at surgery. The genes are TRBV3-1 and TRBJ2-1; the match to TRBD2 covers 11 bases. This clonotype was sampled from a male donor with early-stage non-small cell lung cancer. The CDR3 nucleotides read TGTGCCAGCAGTGTGACTAGCGGGAACAATGAGCAGTTCTTC. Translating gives CASSVTSGNNEQFF.